A selection of T cell receptor beta chains follows, all from one sample in a study of blood T cell repertoires in COVID-19. The protocol was immunoSEQ multiplex PCR, while the TCRdb copy is restricted to in-frame clones and leaves out a portion. Among 490,000 or so clones listed, approximately 91% were seen once. Sequencing was done on a sample of PBMCs or T cells enriched from blood (not recorded which). Receptors originate from an older woman who had recovered from COVID-19. The CDR3 runs from the conserved cysteine through the conserved F or W. Fields, in order: V gene, J gene, CDR3 protein.

v_gene: TRBV4-1; j_gene: TRBJ2-3; CDR3aa: CASSLSRGGGADTQYF
v_gene: TRBV7-9; j_gene: TRBJ1-2; CDR3aa: CASSLGQGFYGYTF
v_gene: TRBV6-2/TRBV6-3; j_gene: TRBJ2-3; CDR3aa: CASSWGSGPTDTQYF
v_gene: TRBV19; j_gene: TRBJ1-4; CDR3aa: CASSFGQGPNEKLFF
v_gene: TRBV19; j_gene: TRBJ2-1; CDR3aa: CASSPPTRPNEQFF
v_gene: TRBV6-5; j_gene: TRBJ2-2; CDR3aa: CASRTGPGNTGELFF
v_gene: TRBV9; j_gene: TRBJ2-1; CDR3aa: CASSGYKGDRYNEQFF
v_gene: TRBV27; j_gene: TRBJ1-4; CDR3aa: CASSVDRGRVTNEKLFF
v_gene: TRBV30; j_gene: TRBJ1-2; CDR3aa: CAWSVTGFNYGYTF
v_gene: TRBV24-1; j_gene: TRBJ2-7; CDR3aa: CATSDPGGSAPYEQYF
v_gene: TRBV30; j_gene: TRBJ1-6; CDR3aa: CAWSPPGQGGYVAPLHF
v_gene: TRBV9; j_gene: TRBJ2-1; CDR3aa: CASTPGGGHNEQFF
v_gene: TRBV2; j_gene: TRBJ2-7; CDR3aa: CASSLQGLKGYEQYF
v_gene: TRBV4-2; j_gene: TRBJ2-6; CDR3aa: CASSQQGSSGANVLTF
v_gene: TRBV9; j_gene: TRBJ2-2; CDR3aa: CASSVVGQGAGELFF
v_gene: TRBV5-1; j_gene: TRBJ2-3; CDR3aa: CASSSSSGGHTDTQYF
v_gene: TRBV6-5; j_gene: TRBJ1-2; CDR3aa: CASSYGQSRGGYTF
v_gene: TRBV19; j_gene: TRBJ2-5; CDR3aa: CASSIAPGPETQYF
v_gene: TRBV5-1; j_gene: TRBJ1-6; CDR3aa: CASSLDGVSSYNSPLHF
v_gene: TRBV13; j_gene: TRBJ2-3; CDR3aa: CASSLAGEGDTQYF
v_gene: TRBV7-2; j_gene: TRBJ1-3; CDR3aa: CASSLASGDAGNTIYF
v_gene: TRBV3-1/TRBV3-2; j_gene: TRBJ2-2; CDR3aa: CASSHTARGSGELFF
v_gene: TRBV6-5; j_gene: TRBJ1-5; CDR3aa: CASMTGYSNQPQHF
v_gene: TRBV11-2; j_gene: TRBJ2-1; CDR3aa: CASSSLQGGRRNEQFF
v_gene: TRBV29-1; j_gene: TRBJ2-1; CDR3aa: CSVERTGGRNEQFF
v_gene: TRBV30; j_gene: TRBJ2-1; CDR3aa: CACKYRARYNEQFF
v_gene: TRBV5-1; j_gene: TRBJ2-6; CDR3aa: CASSLGTGAGANVLTF
v_gene: TRBV15; j_gene: TRBJ1-1; CDR3aa: CATSRDSRKRAFF
v_gene: TRBV3-1/TRBV3-2; j_gene: TRBJ1-6; CDR3aa: CASSQSGLETNSPLHF